The T cell receptor (beta chain) under discussion was sequenced for a study of T cell repertoires in cytomegalovirus infection. For the study at large: Indications of both CMV infection and matching HLA type were provided by public TCR beta signatures. Study-level results: Cumulative public TCR beta family frequency identified carriers of CMV plus the relevant HLA. Ex vivo, HLA-C-restricted CMV-specific TCR beta clonotypes prevailed over the rest of the response.

A word on this clonotype: Its antigen is not identified.

Each CDR3 protein gets one entry after TCRdb re-called the reads with MiXCR. The data contain 500,000 to 600,000 distinct CDR3 sequences, about 15% of them seen just once; the ten biggest clones take up about 24%. The CDR3 is 15 amino acids. Germline assignment: CDR1 ENHRY and CDR2 SYGVKD. Deletions cut 0 bases from V and 14 bases from J, with 17 bases between. This sequence was found in a human donor in good health (CMV status not recorded). Some clones in this sample may be carry-over from other donors' samples. The chain recombines TRBV10-3 with TRBJ1-6; TRBD1 might be the D (6 bases). Material: CD8+ T cells from PBMCs. DNA for the CDR3: TGTGCCATCAGTGAGTCGTCAAAGGGGGTTATCACCCTCCACTTT. Encoded protein: CAISESSKGVITLHF.